This T cell receptor (beta chain) was documented in a study of blood T cell repertoires in COVID-19. Study as a whole: From the United States, Italy and Spain came samples of acute and convalescent COVID-19. T cells, B-cell-depleted T cells, or PBMCs supplied cDNA or gDNA.

In the original processing: Estimated nucleated cell counts came from reference gene primer amplification. Measured with immunoSEQ multiplex PCR; TCRdb has only the in-frame clones, and not every one. Clone size and the V and J calls come from that table; the DNA yielded D and trimming. The sample includes over 65,000 clones, roughly 90% of them seen just once. This CDR3 contains 17 residues. V was clipped by 4 bases and J by 2 bases, with 21 bases between them. Per germline, CDR1 SGHRS and CDR2 YFSETQ. The sequenced sample was peripheral blood. This clonotype originated in an older woman with acute or convalescent COVID-19. The chain has TRBV5-1 and TRBJ1-1; D may be TRBD1 (5 bases). CDR3 bases: TGCGCCAGCAGCCGTCTGGTCCAGGGCGCTTTAAACACTGAAGCTTTCTTT. Protein product: CASSRLVQGALNTEAFF.